These 8 T cell receptor beta chains originate from one sample sequenced in a study of T cells after yellow fever vaccination. Using its own MiXCR run on the 5' RACE reads, TCRdb lists one record per CDR3 protein. The sample holds hundreds of thousands of distinct CDR3 sequences, approximately 12% seen once. The sample here was CD4+ T cells sorted from PBMCs, taken 15 days after the yellow fever booster vaccination. Receptors originate from a young man who received the YFV17D yellow fever vaccine.

The chain recombines TRBV5-1 with TRBJ2-1; 8 bases fit TRBD1. This CDR3 has 15 amino acids. Unmatched junction bases numbered 11, after V lost 4 bases and J lost 8 bases. Germline loops: CDR1 SGHRS, CDR2 YFSETQ. CDR3 DNA: TGCGCCAGCAGCACCGACAGGGGACGGGCGGATGAGCAGTTCTTC. It encodes CASSTDRGRADEQFF.

The chain is built from TRBV11-3 and TRBJ2-2; weak D call: TRBD2 (6 bases). The ends were cut back, 4 bases at V and 6 bases at J, with 12 bases in the middle. The CDR3 sequence is 14 residues long. The germline gives CDR1 SGHNT, CDR2 YENEEA. The CDR3 nucleotides are TGTGCCAGCAGCTCCCGGGAGATGGCCGGGGAGCTGTTTTTT. It yields the protein CASSSREMAGELFF.

This clonotype turned up a few times. This chain links TRBV4-1 with TRBJ2-5; 15 bases are shared with TRBD2. This CDR3 contains 17 residues. V gave up 4 bases and J gave up 0 bases; unmatched junction bases: 3. Germline CDR1 reads MGHRA; CDR2 reads YSYEKL. In DNA form, the CDR3 reads TGCGCCAGCAGCCTAGGACTAGCGGGGGGGTACCAAGAGACCCAGTACTTC. It encodes CASSLGLAGGYQETQYF.

This clonotype appeared many times. The chain couples TRBV14 to TRBJ2-7; tentative D call: TRBD1 (5 bases). The CDR3 is made up of 17 amino acids. V lost 0 bases, J lost 1 base, and 16 bases lay in between. The germline V gene encodes CDR1 SGHDN and CDR2 FVKESK. The CDR3 sequence is CASSQDESPGYSYEQYF. The CDR3 bases are TGTGCCAGCAGCCAAGATGAGTCGCCAGGGTATTCCTACGAGCAGTACTTC.

This clonotype has only a few counts. The chain combines TRBV18 with TRBJ1-1; a weak D match, TRBD1 (5 bases). V gave up 8 bases and J gave up 10 bases, with 17 bases separating them. CDR3 length: 12 amino acids. Germline V gene sequence: CDR1 KGHSH, CDR2 LQKENI. This CDR3 reads CASTSDRKGAFF. The CDR3 region has the DNA TGTGCCAGCACCTCTGACAGAAAGGGAGCTTTCTTT. The full variable domain, in which reference TRBV18 and TRBJ1-1 provide the parts outside the CDR3, is NAGVMQNPRHLVRRRGQEARLRCSPMKGHSHVYWYRQLPEEGLKFMVYLQKENIIDESGMPKERFSAEFPKEGPSILRIQQVVRGDSAAYFCASTSDRKGAFFGQGTRLTVV.

The chain combines TRBV18 with TRBJ1-1; perhaps TRBD1 as D (6 bases). V shed 3 bases and J shed 5 bases, with 10 bases lying between them. The CDR3 is 13 amino acids. Looked up from germline, CDR1 is KGHSH and CDR2 is LQKENI. CDR3 DNA: TGTGCCAGCTCACCGCCCCAGGGGACTGAAGCTTTCTTT. It encodes CASSPPQGTEAFF.

Here the CDR3 DNA reads TGTGCCAGCAGCCAACCAGGGGGCACAGATACGCAGTATTTT. It specifies CASSQPGGTDTQYF. This chain links TRBV3-1 with TRBJ2-3, with D perhaps TRBD1 (6 bases). Trimming pared 2 bases from V and 1 base from J, leaving 7 bases between. Germline V CDR1 and CDR2: LGHDT, YNNKEL (reference sequence). This CDR3 contains 14 residues.

This clonotype was seen a handful of times. V is TRBV6-6 and J is TRBJ2-5; 8 positions match TRBD2. The CDR3 is made up of 15 amino acids. The V segment lost 6 bases and the J segment 4 bases; nucleotides outside the gene matches: 10. The germline gives CDR1 MNHNY, CDR2 SVGAGI (reference sequence). The CDR3 region is CASRSPGGLAETQYF. CDR3 nucleotides: TGTGCCAGCAGATCACCCGGCGGACTAGCAGAGACCCAGTACTTC.